These 20 T cell receptor beta chains came from one sample sequenced in a study of blood T cell repertoires in COVID-19. Produced via immunoSEQ multiplex PCR; TCRdb's table is partial and in-frame only. Of 150,000 to 200,000 clones in the sample, about four fifths are singletons; the top ten hold about 8%. Source material: peripheral blood. The receptors stem from an older woman with COVID-19, enrolled during active disease.

This clone appeared once. The rearrangement joins TRBV19 to TRBJ1-6; weak D call: TRBD1 (6 bases). The CDR3 extends over 20 amino acids. In germline, CDR1 is LNHDA, CDR2 SQIVND (reference sequence). V lost 5 bases to trimming and J lost 0 bases, with 23 bases between them. CDR3 bases: TGTGCCAGTAGTCGGGGAGACAGGACGATCCTCAGCTCCTATAATTCACCCCTCCACTTT. Its protein product is CASSRGDRTILSSYNSPLHF. The full variable domain, completed using reference TRBV19 and TRBJ1-6, is DGGITQSPKYLFRKEGQNVTLSCEQNLNHDAMYWYRQDPGQGLRLIYYSQIVNDFQKGDIAEGYSVSREKKESFPLTVTSAQKNPTAFYLCASSRGDRTILSSYNSPLHFGNGTRLTVT.

The gene calls are TRBV29-1 and TRBJ1-4; TRBD1 matches at 7 bases. V lost 7 bases to trimming and J lost 8 bases; unmatched junction nucleotides: 13. This CDR3 comprises 14 residues. Germline V gives CDR1 SQVTM, CDR2 ANQGSEA. CDR3 DNA sequence: TGCAGCGCTTCTGACCTGGGGACAGCAGAAAAACTGTTTTTT. It is translated as CSASDLGTAEKLFF.

The chain uses TRBV25-1 and TRBJ2-1; TRBD2 matches 10 bases. V shed 5 bases and J 8 bases; nucleotides not matched to a gene: 9. The CDR3 is 15 amino acids. Germline V gene data show CDR1 as MGHDK and CDR2 as SYGVNS. CDR3 amino acids: CASSRLGLAADEQFF. CDR3 DNA: TGTGCCAGCAGTCGACTAGGACTAGCGGCGGATGAGCAGTTCTTC.

In its sample, this clone was seen a few times. The chain combines TRBV28 with TRBJ1-1; the D is unclear. Germline V CDR1 and CDR2: MDHEN, SYDVKM. V dropped 5 bases and J dropped 0 bases, with 16 bases sitting between them. This CDR3 region has 16 residues. The chain's CDR3 is CASSPPKRRLNTEAFF. The CDR3 nucleotides are TGTGCCAGCAGTCCCCCCAAGAGGCGGTTGAACACTGAAGCTTTCTTT.

This clone was counted between two and nine times. The chain employs TRBV28 and TRBJ1-2; D not certain. The V gene's germline CDR1 is MDHEN and CDR2 SYDVKM. This CDR3 spans 13 amino acids. V lost 3 bases to trimming and J lost 7 bases, with 12 bases between them. The CDR3 DNA sequence: TGTGCCAGCAGTTTGCCGGGGTTCCCTGGCTACACCTTC. Translation gives CASSLPGFPGYTF.

The rearrangement links TRBV5-6 to TRBJ2-4, with D perhaps TRBD1 (5 bases). Germline V CDR1 and CDR2: SGHDT, YYEEEE. The CDR3 loop spans 15 amino acids. Trimming removed 2 bases from V and 0 bases from J, with 9 bases in between. CDR3 bases: TGTGCCAGCAGCTTCAGGGTTTTAGCCAAAAACATTCAGTACTTC. Protein sequence: CASSFRVLAKNIQYF.

This clone was seen just once. This chain connects TRBV18 to TRBJ2-1, with D possibly matching TRBD2 (5 bases). Per germline, CDR1 KGHSH and CDR2 LQKENI. CDR3 length: 14 amino acids. The ends were cut back, 3 bases at V and 7 bases at J, with 13 bases in the middle. The CDR3 DNA reads TGTGCCAGCTCACCCCTCGGGGTAGAGAATGAGCAGTTCTTC. It translates to CASSPLGVENEQFF. The variable domain in full, with the rest retrieved from reference TRBV18 and TRBJ2-1, is NAGVMQNPRHLVRRRGQEARLRCSPMKGHSHVYWYRQLPEEGLKFMVYLQKENIIDESGMPKERFSAEFPKEGPSILRIQQVVRGDSAAYFCASSPLGVENEQFFGPGTRLTVL.

The chain employs TRBV7-8 and TRBJ2-5; D possibly corresponds to TRBD1 (6 bases). This CDR3 contains 16 residues. The germline CDR1 and CDR2 sequences are SGHVS and FQNEAQ. Deletions cut 1 base from V and 1 base from J, with 13 bases between. The CDR3: CASSLVQGNGQETQYF. The CDR3 DNA sequence: TGTGCCAGCAGCTTAGTACAGGGAAATGGCCAAGAGACCCAGTACTTC. Using reference TRBV7-8 and TRBJ2-5 for the parts outside the CDR3, the full variable domain is GAGVSQSPRYKVAKRGQDVALRCDPISGHVSLFWYQQALGQGPEFLTYFQNEAQLDKSGLPSDRFFAERPEGSVSTLKIQRTQQEDSAVYLCASSLVQGNGQETQYFGPGTRLLVL.

The chain uses TRBV7-2 and TRBJ2-5; 9 nucleotides agree with TRBD1. Germline trimming cut 5 bases from V and 5 bases from J; bases unmatched to any gene: 6. In germline, CDR1 is SGHTA, CDR2 FQGNSA. The CDR3 is 14 amino acids. The CDR3 DNA sequence: TGTGCCAGCAGCCCGGACAGGGGAGGGGAGACCCAGTACTTC. Translation gives CASSPDRGGETQYF.

The chain couples TRBV7-2 to TRBJ2-2; 10 bases align to TRBD1. V shed 1 base, J shed 7 bases, and the junction held 3 bases outside the gene matches. The germline CDR1 and CDR2 sequences are SGHTA and FQGNSA. This CDR3 spans 15 amino acids. The CDR3: CASSLVTGGIGELFF. For the CDR3, the DNA is TGTGCCAGCAGCTTAGTGACAGGGGGCATCGGGGAGCTGTTTTTT.

This clone was detected only a few times. The chain recombines TRBV18 with TRBJ1-4, with D possibly matching TRBD1 (6 bases). Per germline, CDR1 KGHSH and CDR2 LQKENI. Trimming removed 6 bases at V and 8 bases at J, with 19 bases between. CDR3 length equals 15 residues. The CDR3 loop reads CASSPYSARGEKLFF. In DNA, the CDR3 is TGTGCCAGCTCCCCTTATTCGGCCAGGGGAGAAAAACTGTTTTTT. Supplemented by reference TRBV18 and TRBJ1-4, the full variable domain reads NAGVMQNPRHLVRRRGQEARLRCSPMKGHSHVYWYRQLPEEGLKFMVYLQKENIIDESGMPKERFSAEFPKEGPSILRIQQVVRGDSAAYFCASSPYSARGEKLFFGSGTQLSVL.

In this sample, this clone turned up once. The rearrangement uses TRBV5-1 and TRBJ2-2; D remains ambiguous. There are 15 residues in the CDR3. Germline V gene sequence: CDR1 SGHRS, CDR2 YFSETQ. V dropped 2 bases and J dropped 0 bases, with 8 bases sitting between them. The CDR3 reads CASSFVQTNTGELFF. The CDR3 nucleotides are TGCGCCAGCAGCTTTGTTCAGACGAACACCGGGGAGCTGTTTTTT.

This clone was seen a few times. The chain combines TRBV9 with TRBJ2-1; the match to TRBD2 covers 7 bases. The CDR3 has 12 residues. From germline, CDR1 is SGDLS and CDR2 YYNGEE. The junction had 2 bases not matched to a gene; V was cut back by 7 bases and J by 4 bases. The CDR3 DNA follows: TGTGCCAGCGAGGGAGGGTACAATGAGCAGTTCTTC. It is translated as CASEGGYNEQFF.

There are a few counts of this clone. The same CDR3 also results from other DNA sequences found in this sample. The genes are TRBV29-1 and TRBJ1-2; TRBD1 might be the D (5 bases). Deletions cut 4 bases from V and 4 bases from J, with 10 bases between. CDR3 length equals 12 residues. Germline V gives CDR1 SQVTM, CDR2 ANQGSEA. The CDR3 sequence is CSVGQGSYGYTF. CDR3 in DNA: TGCAGCGTTGGGCAGGGAAGCTATGGCTACACCTTC.

The rearrangement links TRBV5-6 to TRBJ2-5, with 8 bases lining up with TRBD1. This CDR3 is 16 amino acids long. The germline gives CDR1 SGHDT, CDR2 YYEEEE. J was trimmed by 3 bases and V by 4 bases; bases with no gene match: 11. This CDR3 is CASSPRTGSLEETQYF. The CDR3 DNA reads TGTGCCAGCAGCCCAAGGACAGGGTCCTTGGAAGAGACCCAGTACTTC.

This clone was seen only once. The rearrangement joins TRBV9 to TRBJ1-1; D may be TRBD1 (6 bases). The ends were cut back, 3 bases at V and 1 base at J, with 10 bases in the middle. The CDR3 is 14 residues long. Per the germline V gene, CDR1 is SGDLS and CDR2 is YYNGEE. As DNA, the CDR3 is TGTGCCAGCAGCGCCGGACAGAGGAACACTGAAGCTTTCTTT. Translating gives CASSAGQRNTEAFF.

The sample holds one count of this clone. This chain connects TRBV10-3 to TRBJ1-2, with 11 bases lining up with TRBD1. The germline CDR1 and CDR2 sequences are ENHRY and SYGVKD. This CDR3 contains 12 residues. J gave up 8 bases and V 4 bases, and 0 bases lay outside the gene matches. The CDR3 sequence is CAISGTGGGYTF. DNA for the CDR3: TGTGCCATCAGTGGGACAGGGGGCGGCTACACCTTC.

The chain carries TRBV20-1 and TRBJ2-7; D gene uncertain. Trimming cost V 6 bases and J 6 bases, with 12 bases left between them. This CDR3 spans 11 amino acids. CDR1 DFQATT and CDR2 SNEGSKA come from the germline V gene (reference sequence). In nucleotides, the CDR3 is TGCAGTGCGCGATCCCCTTCCGAGCAGTACGTC. Translating it yields CSARSPSEQYV.

The gene calls are TRBV5-6 and TRBJ1-1; no clear D gene. The germline CDR1 and CDR2 sequences are SGHDT and YYEEEE. CDR3 size: 17 residues. Trimming removed 2 bases from V and 0 bases from J, with 17 bases in between. In DNA form, the CDR3 reads TGTGCCAGCAGCTTCGGGATGGGGTATTCCATGAACACTGAAGCTTTCTTT. It yields the protein CASSFGMGYSMNTEAFF.

V is TRBV4-1 and J is TRBJ2-3; TRBD1 matches 7 bases. After removal of 6 bases from V and 5 bases from J, the junction contained 14 bases not matched to a gene. The CDR3 extends over 16 amino acids. CDR1 is MGHRA, CDR2 YSYEKL, per germline. This CDR3 is CASRLEQGPRGDTQYF. The DNA for the CDR3 is TGCGCCAGCAGGCTTGAACAGGGGCCCCGCGGAGATACGCAGTATTTT.